This T cell receptor beta chain originates from a study of blood T cell repertoires in COVID-19. It was during active infection that Seattle patients were enrolled and then longitudinally followed. CDR1 is SGHDT, CDR2 YYEEEE, per germline. This CDR3 has 15 amino acids. J gave up 7 bases and V 3 bases, and 11 bases lay outside the gene matches. The data were produced by immunoSEQ multiplex PCR, yet TCRdb's version contains in-frame clones alone and is incomplete. Of more than 300,000 clones in the sample, 85% to 90% are singletons; the top ten hold around 6.6%. This receptor was taken from a woman aged 70-85 years with COVID-19, enrolled during active disease. The V call is TRBV5-6, the J call TRBJ1-1; 8 bases line up with TRBD1. Sequences were obtained from peripheral blood. The CDR3 region has the DNA TGTGCCAGCAGCTCCCCCTGGCAGGGGGCTAATGAAGCTTTCTTT. Translation gives CASSSPWQGANEAFF. Drawing the rest from reference TRBV5-6 and TRBJ1-1, the complete variable domain is DAGVTQSPTHLIKTRGQQVTLRCSPKSGHDTVSWYQQALGQGPQFIFQYYEEEERQRGNFPDRFSGHQFPNYSSELNVNALLLGDSALYLCASSSPWQGANEAFFGQGTRLTVV.